This record looks at one T cell receptor beta chain sequence and its context. CDR1 and CDR2 (germline): SQVTM, ANQGSEA. V lost 2 bases and J lost 7, with 12 bases in between. The CDR3 sequence is 13 residues long. Produced via immunoSEQ multiplex PCR; TCRdb's table is partial and in-frame only. The data hold about 28,000 clones, with around 90% observed a single time. This sample was taken from a study of T cells in localized non-small cell lung cancer. The source material was peripheral blood, sampled before any cancer treatment. The TCR sequence derives from a woman aged 35-70 years with stage I lung adenocarcinoma. This chain connects TRBV29-1 to TRBJ1-5; D uncertain. The CDR3 here is CSVEKAAGQPQHF. CDR3 nucleotides: TGCAGCGTTGAAAAGGCCGCCGGGCAGCCCCAGCATTTT.